What follows are 27 T cell receptor beta chains derived from one specimen sequenced in a study of blood T cell repertoires in COVID-19. Clones were read by immunoSEQ multiplex PCR, and TCRdb kept only the in-frame ones, dropping some. The sample lists roughly 45,000 clones; approximately 80% were seen once. Sequencing was done on a sample of peripheral blood. The receptor source for this set is a middle-aged man with active COVID-19.

The V gene is TRBV9, the J gene TRBJ2-7; 11 nucleotides align to TRBD2. Trimming removed 4 bases from V and 4 bases from J; junction bases left unmatched: 7. CDR3 length equals 15 residues. Per the germline V gene, CDR1 is SGDLS and CDR2 is YYNGEE. This CDR3 reads CASSPQLAGAYEQYF. The CDR3 DNA reads TGTGCCAGCAGCCCGCAACTAGCGGGGGCTTACGAGCAGTACTTC.

This chain joins TRBV19 and TRBJ1-5, with D possibly matching TRBD1 (6 bases). V was clipped by 6 bases and J by 0 bases, with 15 bases between them. CDR1 and CDR2 from the germline V gene are LNHDA and SQIVND (reference sequence). This CDR3 is built from 16 residues. The CDR3 sequence is CASSRGLGGSNQPQHF. The CDR3 DNA follows: TGTGCCAGTAGCAGGGGTTTAGGGGGTAGCAATCAGCCCCAGCATTTT.

This clone was counted once. The gene calls are TRBV19 and TRBJ2-3, with 8 bases identical to TRBD2. Germline V gene sequence: CDR1 LNHDA, CDR2 SQIVND (reference sequence). The CDR3 extends over 14 amino acids. V was clipped by 8 bases and J by 4 bases; unmatched bases: 8. CDR3 nucleotides: TGTGCCAGTTCCCGGGGGGGTGGTTCAGATACGCAGTATTTT. This encodes CASSRGGGSDTQYF.

The chain recombines TRBV3-1 (or the pseudogene TRBV3-2) with TRBJ1-6, with D unclear. CDR1 LGHDT and CDR2 YNNKEL come from the germline V gene (reference sequence). CDR3 length equals 17 residues. V was shortened by 1 base and J by 0 bases, with 10 bases between the two germline ends. CDR3 in DNA: TGTGCCAGCAGCCAAGGGGTCGGCGGCTCCTATAATTCACCCCTCCACTTT. It yields the protein CASSQGVGGSYNSPLHF.

V is TRBV14 and J is TRBJ1-2; 7 nucleotides agree with TRBD1. CDR1 is SGHDN, CDR2 FVKESK, per germline. The junction had 9 bases not matched to a gene; V was cut back by 4 bases and J by 7 bases. The CDR3 covers 14 residues. The CDR3 region is CASSPRDRAIGYTF. The CDR3, as DNA: TGTGCCAGCAGCCCCCGGGACAGAGCTATTGGCTACACCTTC.

The sample holds one count of this clone. The chain uses TRBV11-1 and TRBJ2-6, with TRBD1 identical over 7 bases. J was trimmed by 2 bases and V by 5 bases; bases with no gene match: 3. The CDR3 has 15 residues. Germline V gene lookup returns CDR1 SGHAT and CDR2 FQDESV (reference sequence). CDR3 sequence (DNA): TGTGCCAGCAGCCGAGACAGGGCTGGGGCCAACGTCCTGACTTTC. Its translation: CASSRDRAGANVLTF.

This chain uses TRBV12-3 or TRBV12-4 with TRBJ2-3; perhaps TRBD2 as D (5 bases). The CDR3 is 13 amino acids. The V end was cut by 4 bases, the J end by 4 bases, with 9 bases between. The CDR3, as DNA: TGTGCCAGCAGTTGGCTAGCCGCAGATACGCAGTATTTT. It yields the protein CASSWLAADTQYF.

V usage is TRBV7-8 and J usage is TRBJ2-7, with 9 bases lining up with TRBD1. This CDR3 spans 15 amino acids. Germline V gene sequence: CDR1 SGHVS, CDR2 FQNEAQ. J gave up 2 bases and V 5 bases, and 7 bases lay outside the gene matches. The CDR3 is CASSVTGGGTYEQYF. CDR3 nucleotides: TGTGCCAGCAGCGTTACAGGGGGCGGCACCTACGAGCAGTACTTC.

The chain recombines TRBV7-9 with TRBJ2-3; no clear D gene. V lost 4 bases and J 0 bases, leaving 11 bases between the germline ends. The CDR3 has 15 residues. From germline, CDR1 is SEHNR and CDR2 FQNEAQ (reference sequence). CDR3 loop: CASSSISGSTDTQYF. CDR3 sequence (DNA): TGTGCCAGCAGCTCAATTTCAGGCAGCACAGATACGCAGTATTTT.

This clone was picked up one time. This chain connects TRBV5-1 to TRBJ1-1; the D is unclear. The V gene lost 4 bases and the J gene lost 3 bases, with 13 bases spanning the gap. The CDR3 has 14 residues. CDR1 is SGHRS, CDR2 YFSETQ, per germline. The DNA of the CDR3 is TGCGCCAGCAGCCCCGGGAGGAGGGACACTGAAGCTTTCTTT. Translating gives CASSPGRRDTEAFF.

V gene TRBV18 combines with J gene TRBJ2-5; D perhaps matches TRBD2 (6 bases). Deletions cut 3 bases from V and 6 bases from J, with 11 bases between. Germline CDR1 and CDR2: KGHSH and LQKENI. This CDR3 is built from 13 residues. This chain's CDR3 is CASSPGRGQTQYF. CDR3 nucleotides: TGTGCCAGCTCACCGGGGCGGGGACAGACCCAGTACTTC.

The chain carries TRBV2 and TRBJ2-7; the D is unclear. The CDR3 length is 11 residues. Deletions cut 8 bases from V and 3 bases from J, with 8 bases between. Germline CDR1 reads SNHLY; CDR2 reads FYNNEI. CDR3 sequence reads: CASQVLYEQYF. The DNA for the CDR3 is TGTGCCAGCCAGGTACTCTACGAGCAGTACTTC.

CDR3 in amino acids: CASSRMTGETYEQYF. Written as DNA, the CDR3 is TGTGCCAGCAGCCGAATGACAGGGGAAACCTACGAGCAGTACTTC. The gene calls are TRBV11-3 and TRBJ2-7, with 8 nucleotides matching TRBD1. The J segment lost 2 bases and the V segment lost 5 bases, leaving 8 bases of the junction unmatched. CDR3 length equals 15 residues. Germline CDR1 SGHNT, CDR2 YENEEA.

The chain couples TRBV28 to TRBJ1-5; 9 bases are shared with TRBD1. Trimming took 3 bases from V and 4 from J; bases not matched to a gene: 7. This CDR3 has 16 residues. Germline CDR1 reads MDHEN; CDR2 reads SYDVKM. In DNA, the CDR3 is TGTGCCAGCAGTTTGAGACAGGGGGTGAGAAATCAGCCCCAGCATTTT. Its protein product is CASSLRQGVRNQPQHF.

This clone has only one observation. The V call is TRBV7-8, the J call TRBJ2-3; unclear D gene. This CDR3 region has 11 residues. V dropped 5 bases and J dropped 8 bases, with 8 bases sitting between them. Germline V gene data show CDR1 as SGHVS and CDR2 as FQNEAQ. The CDR3 region has the DNA TGTGCCAGCAGCCTCCTCGGTACGCAGTATTTT. Residues: CASSLLGTQYF. The full variable domain, with the rest looked up from reference TRBV7-8 and TRBJ2-3, is GAGVSQSPRYKVAKRGQDVALRCDPISGHVSLFWYQQALGQGPEFLTYFQNEAQLDKSGLPSDRFFAERPEGSVSTLKIQRTQQEDSAVYLCASSLLGTQYFGPGTRLTVL.

The chain links TRBV5-6 to TRBJ1-5; 7 positions match TRBD1. The CDR3 contains 14 residues. Trimming took 5 bases from V and 0 from J; bases not matched to a gene: 2. CDR1 and CDR2 (germline): SGHDT, YYEEEE. The CDR3 DNA is TGTGCCAGCAGTGCAGGGGGTAGCAATCAGCCCCAGCATTTT. It is translated as CASSAGGSNQPQHF.

This clone was observed a handful of times. This chain links TRBV5-4 with TRBJ1-1, with D perhaps TRBD1 (5 bases). V gave up 6 bases and J gave up 2 bases, with 11 bases separating them. The CDR3 length is 13 residues. CDR1 is SGHNT and CDR2 is YYREEE in the germline V gene (reference sequence). This CDR3 is CASTRGSNTEAFF. CDR3 nucleotides: TGTGCCAGCACCCGGGGGTCTAACACTGAAGCTTTCTTT.

The chain joins TRBV12-3 or TRBV12-4 to TRBJ1-1; unclear D gene. V was cut by 7 bases and J by 4 bases, with 10 bases left in between. This CDR3 region has 12 residues. CDR3 bases: TGTGCCAGCACCAGACTGGGCACTGAAGCTTTCTTT. It is translated as CASTRLGTEAFF.

The chain recombines TRBV24-1 with TRBJ2-1; TRBD1 matches at 7 bases. There are 15 residues in the CDR3. Germline V lookup: CDR1 KGHDR, CDR2 SFDVKD. V lost 3 bases and J lost 5; bases outside the gene matches: 6. CDR3: CATSDPGQADNEQFF. The CDR3 DNA reads as TGTGCCACCAGTGATCCCGGACAGGCCGACAATGAGCAGTTCTTC.

The chain combines TRBV24-1 with TRBJ1-2; unclear D gene. V gave up 1 base and J gave up 7 bases, with 9 bases separating them. The CDR3 consists of 13 residues. CDR1 is KGHDR, CDR2 SFDVKD, per germline. CDR3: CATSDFGERGYTF. CDR3 coding DNA: TGTGCCACCAGTGATTTCGGGGAACGTGGCTACACCTTC.

A single count supports this clone. The rearrangement uses TRBV5-6 and TRBJ2-7; weak D call: TRBD2 (5 bases). This CDR3 is built from 14 residues. V gave up 3 bases and J gave up 3 bases, with 13 bases separating them. Germline loops: CDR1 SGHDT, CDR2 YYEEEE. The CDR3 DNA reads TGTGCCAGCAGCTCGGGGTCGATTTTCTACGAGCAGTACTTC. Residues: CASSSGSIFYEQYF. Together with reference TRBV5-6 and TRBJ2-7, the CDR3 gives the full variable domain: DAGVTQSPTHLIKTRGQQVTLRCSPKSGHDTVSWYQQALGQGPQFIFQYYEEEERQRGNFPDRFSGHQFPNYSSELNVNALLLGDSALYLCASSSGSIFYEQYFGPGTRLTVT.

The genes are TRBV11-2 and TRBJ2-7; D ambiguous. CDR3 size: 13 residues. The V and J ends lost 3 bases and 6 bases respectively, with 12 bases between them. Per germline, CDR1 SGHAT and CDR2 FQNNGV. The CDR3 sequence: CASSFPSLAEQYF. The CDR3 DNA reads TGTGCCAGCAGCTTTCCCTCCCTGGCCGAGCAGTACTTC.

This clone was seen only once. The gene calls are TRBV5-4 and TRBJ2-5; the match to TRBD1 covers 10 bases. The V and J ends lost 4 bases and 5 bases, in that order; junction bases with no gene match: 8. This CDR3 spans 15 amino acids. Germline V lookup: CDR1 SGHNT, CDR2 YYREEE (reference sequence). CDR3 protein: CASSDSTGGYETQYF. CDR3 coding DNA: TGTGCCAGCAGCGACTCGACAGGGGGCTATGAGACCCAGTACTTC.

The CDR3 loop reads CASTGGLAVEQYF. The CDR3 coding sequence is TGTGCCAGCACGGGGGGGCTAGCGGTCGAGCAGTACTTC. This chain uses TRBV28 with TRBJ2-7; 8 positions agree with TRBD2. CDR3 length: 13 amino acids. V dropped 7 bases and J dropped 6; count of bases not matched to a gene: 8. Germline V CDR1 and CDR2: MDHEN, SYDVKM.

This clone was detected only a few times. This chain connects TRBV3-1 (or the pseudogene TRBV3-2) to TRBJ1-5; D not resolved. CDR3 length: 14 residues. Germline V gives CDR1 LGHDT, CDR2 YNNKEL (reference sequence). V dropped 3 bases and J dropped 7 bases, with 13 bases sitting between them. In DNA form, the CDR3 reads TGTGCCAGCAGCCATAATACTCGAGGACAGCCCCAGCATTTT. Its protein product is CASSHNTRGQPQHF.

V gene TRBV1 combines with J gene TRBJ2-7; the D segment call TRBD1 is taken from the table without a DNA check. TRBV1 is an annotated pseudogene. The CDR3 sequence is 14 residues long. The CDR3 is CTSSQGQGTYEQYF. Here the CDR3 DNA reads TGCACCAGCAGCCAGGGACAGGGAACCTACGAGCAGTACTTC.

The chain has TRBV7-2 and TRBJ2-3, with 11 bases fitting TRBD2. The CDR3 length is 15 residues. Germline V gives CDR1 SGHTA, CDR2 FQGNSA. The V segment lost 5 bases and the J segment 7 bases; nucleotides outside the gene matches: 8. This CDR3 is CASSPWTSGQYTQYF. The CDR3 DNA reads TGTGCCAGCAGCCCCTGGACTAGCGGGCAATATACGCAGTATTTT.